This TCR beta chain was retrieved from a study of cytomegalovirus exposure and HLA in healthy donors. Whole-study results and caveats: Later analysis identified about 17,000 TCR beta sequences associated with HLA alleles, using a false discovery rate threshold of 0.05. More than 150 TCR beta chains were listed as cytomegalovirus-associated. Sequences of the TCR beta chain were said to predict the HLA-A and HLA-B alleles of most subjects accurately. Previous analysis showed most TCR beta V segments were productive about 87% or about 30% of the time.

The CDR3 spans 19 residues. Trimming removed 3 bases from V and 4 bases from J; junction bases left unmatched: 17. Germline loops: CDR1 KGHSH, CDR2 LQKENI. A multiplex PCR was run with 60 Vbeta primers and 13 Jbeta primers. Profiling relied on immunoSEQ multiplex PCR, and the TCRdb table lists in-frame clones only, not all of them. The sample consists of 70,000 to 95,000 clones, 76% of them appearing once. In its sample, this clone was seen once. The antigen remains unidentified. The TCR sequence derives from a man aged 25-45 years in good health and CMV-seropositive. The chain is built from TRBV18 and TRBJ2-3; 9 nucleotides agree with TRBD2. The sample taken for sequencing was PBMCs. The chain's CDR3 is CASSPQILIAGVGADTQYF. CDR3 DNA sequence: TGTGCCAGCTCACCGCAGATCCTGATAGCGGGAGTAGGGGCAGATACGCAGTATTTT.